These T cell receptor beta chains were read from a single sample in a study of T cells in Graves' hyperthyroidism and ophthalmopathy. TCRdb used MiXCR to reprocess the multiplex PCR reads, holding one entry per CDR3 protein. Of over 150,000 distinct CDR3 sequences listed, 15% to 20% are singletons. The sample consisted of blood. Source of these receptors: a woman aged 50 to 60 with Graves' hyperthyroidism. The CDR3 runs from the conserved cysteine through the conserved F or W. A D gene is named only where the DNA matches it firmly. Size values are once, few and many counts, or a class for expanded clones, and some rows have none.

v_gene: TRBV13
abundance: many
j_gene: TRBJ1-2
d_gene: TRBD1
CDR3nt: TGTGCCAGCAGCTTCAGACGGACAGGGGGAAACTATGGCTACACCTTC
CDR3aa: CASSFRRTGGNYGYTF

v_gene: TRBV20-1
abundance: many
j_gene: TRBJ2-3
d_gene: -
CDR3nt: TGCAGTGCAGAGGAGGGGGTGGCAGATACGCAGTATTTT
CDR3aa: CSAEEGVADTQYF

v_gene: TRBV11-2
abundance: -
j_gene: TRBJ2-5
d_gene: TRBD2
CDR3nt: TGTGCCAGCAGCTTAGATGGCGGGGGGACTAGCACCTGGGAGACCCAGTACTTC
CDR3aa: CASSLDGGGTSTWETQYF

v_gene: TRBV6-1
abundance: few
j_gene: TRBJ2-7
d_gene: TRBD1
CDR3nt: TGTGCCAGCAGGGGGACAGGGTACTCCTACGAGCAGTACTTC
CDR3aa: CASRGTGYSYEQYF

v_gene: TRBV19
abundance: -
j_gene: TRBJ2-1
d_gene: TRBD2
CDR3nt: TGTGCCAGTAGTATGGGACTAGCGGTACCGGCAGGGGTCGAGCAGTTCTTC
CDR3aa: CASSMGLAVPAGVEQFF

v_gene: TRBV19
abundance: -
j_gene: TRBJ2-7
d_gene: TRBD1
CDR3nt: TGTGCCAGTAGTATCAGGACAGGCTACGAGCAGTACTTC
CDR3aa: CASSIRTGYEQYF

v_gene: TRBV19
abundance: many
j_gene: TRBJ1-5
d_gene: TRBD1
CDR3nt: TGTGCCAGTAGTATAGACGGACAGGGGGCAGCTTATAGCAATCAGCCCCAGCATTTT
CDR3aa: CASSIDGQGAAYSNQPQHF

v_gene: TRBV6-2/TRBV6-3
abundance: few
j_gene: TRBJ2-1
d_gene: TRBD1
CDR3nt: TGTGCCAGCAGCCACGGGGCGACAGGGATCCTGTACAATGAGCAGTTCTTC
CDR3aa: CASSHGATGILYNEQFF

v_gene: TRBV11-2
abundance: -
j_gene: TRBJ2-3
d_gene: -
CDR3nt: TGTGCCAGCAGCTTCCGAGGGGCAGATACGCAGTATTTT
CDR3aa: CASSFRGADTQYF

v_gene: TRBV11-1
abundance: many
j_gene: TRBJ2-3
d_gene: -
CDR3nt: TGTGCCAGCAGCCTACTCAGGGGAGTAAGCACAGATACGCAGTATTTT
CDR3aa: CASSLLRGVSTDTQYF

v_gene: TRBV6-5
abundance: many
j_gene: TRBJ1-6
d_gene: -
CDR3nt: TGTGCCAGCAGTTACCCTCAGTTGGAAGGTCCAAATTCACCCCTCCACTTT
CDR3aa: CASSYPQLEGPNSPLHF

v_gene: TRBV19
abundance: few
j_gene: TRBJ1-3
d_gene: TRBD1
CDR3nt: TGTGCCAGCGGGACAGGGGGAAACACCATATATTTT
CDR3aa: CASGTGGNTIYF

v_gene: TRBV10-3
abundance: many
j_gene: TRBJ1-4
d_gene: -
CDR3nt: TGTGCCATCAGTGAGTTTGGGGAAAAACTGTTTTTT
CDR3aa: CAISEFGEKLFF

v_gene: TRBV11-2
abundance: many
j_gene: TRBJ2-5
d_gene: -
CDR3nt: TGTGCCAGCAGCTCCCCTCAGGGTAGGACGGAGACCCAGTACTTC
CDR3aa: CASSSPQGRTETQYF

v_gene: TRBV28
abundance: many
j_gene: TRBJ2-2
d_gene: -
CDR3nt: TGTGCCAGCAGTCGTTTCCCGAACACCGGGGAGCTGTTTTTT
CDR3aa: CASSRFPNTGELFF

v_gene: TRBV14
abundance: -
j_gene: TRBJ1-6
d_gene: -
CDR3nt: TGTGCCAGCAGCCAAGATCGGTCGAATTCACCCCTCCACTTT
CDR3aa: CASSQDRSNSPLHF

v_gene: TRBV27
abundance: many
j_gene: TRBJ2-7
d_gene: TRBD1
CDR3nt: TGTGCCAGCAGTGACCCGACAGGGGGCCACGAGCAGTACTTC
CDR3aa: CASSDPTGGHEQYF